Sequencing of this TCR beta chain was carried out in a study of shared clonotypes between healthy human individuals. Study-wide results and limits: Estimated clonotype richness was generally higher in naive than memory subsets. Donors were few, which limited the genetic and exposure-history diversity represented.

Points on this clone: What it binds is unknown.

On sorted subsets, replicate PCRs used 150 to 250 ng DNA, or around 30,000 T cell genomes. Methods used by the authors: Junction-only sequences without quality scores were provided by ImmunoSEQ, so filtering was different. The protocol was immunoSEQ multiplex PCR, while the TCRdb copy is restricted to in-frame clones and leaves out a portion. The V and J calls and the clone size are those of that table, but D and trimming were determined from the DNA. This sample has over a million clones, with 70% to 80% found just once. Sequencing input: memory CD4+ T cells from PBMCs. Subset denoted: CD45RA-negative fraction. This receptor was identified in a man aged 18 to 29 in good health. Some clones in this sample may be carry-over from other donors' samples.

CDR3 coding DNA: TGTGCCAGCAGTGAGATTATCACTAGCCTCGAGCAGTACTTC. Amino acids: CASSEIITSLEQYF. The V and J genes are TRBV2 and TRBJ2-7, with D possibly TRBD2 on 6 matching bases. Deletions cut 3 bases from V and 6 bases from J, with 15 bases between. Per germline, CDR1 SNHLY and CDR2 FYNNEI. The CDR3 has 14 amino acids.